A single sample gave rise to the 27 T cell receptor beta chains below, sequenced in a study of T cells after yellow fever vaccination. One entry per CDR3 protein results from TCRdb running MiXCR on the 5' RACE reads. The sample contains hundreds of thousands of distinct CDR3 sequences, about 14% of which appear only once. The sequences come from PBMCs, collected on the day of the yellow fever booster vaccination. The origin of the receptors is a man aged 30 to 45 who received the YFV17D yellow fever vaccine.

This clonotype was seen many times. The rearrangement uses TRBV5-1 and TRBJ2-7, with a tentative D call TRBD2 (5 bases). V lost 3 bases to trimming and J lost 0 bases, with 10 bases between them. The germline V gene encodes CDR1 SGHRS and CDR2 YFSETQ. This CDR3 spans 14 amino acids. The CDR3 loop reads CASSSTTSSYEQYF. The CDR3, as DNA: TGCGCCAGCAGCTCGACCACTAGCTCCTACGAGCAGTACTTC.

At least ten counts were recorded for this clonotype. The V gene is TRBV28, the J gene TRBJ1-2; 10 bases match TRBD1. V dropped 4 bases and J dropped 4; count of bases not matched to a gene: 6. Germline V gene lookup returns CDR1 MDHEN and CDR2 SYDVKM. The CDR3 runs to 15 residues. The CDR3 DNA follows: TGTGCCAGCAGTTCGGGACAGGGGTACTTCTATGGCTACACCTTC. This encodes CASSSGQGYFYGYTF.

This clonotype was observed many times. V and J are TRBV7-3 and TRBJ2-7, with D perhaps matching TRBD1 (7 bases). Germline V gene data show CDR1 as SGHTA and CDR2 as FQGTGA. The CDR3 extends over 13 amino acids. V lost 4 bases to trimming and J lost 6 bases, with 13 bases between them. CDR3 DNA: TGTGCCAGCAGCTCGACAGGGCGGGGCGAGCAGTACTTC. It specifies CASSSTGRGEQYF.

The chain couples TRBV12-3 or TRBV12-4 to TRBJ1-3, with unresolved D. The V gene lost 3 bases and the J gene lost 1 base, with 16 bases spanning the gap. There are 17 residues in the CDR3. In DNA form, the CDR3 reads TGTGCCAGCAGTTTGGGTCCTCCGGGGAGGTCTGGAAACACCATATATTTT. Encoded protein: CASSLGPPGRSGNTIYF.

This clonotype showed up just a few times. The V call is TRBV27, the J call TRBJ2-1; 13 bases align to TRBD2. V gave up 5 bases and J gave up 6 bases; unmatched junction bases: 19. The length of the CDR3 is 20 residues. Germline V gene sequence: CDR1 MNHEY, CDR2 SMNVEV (reference sequence). CDR3 protein: CASSVYNPGLAGRLGNEQFF. Written as DNA, the CDR3 is TGTGCCAGCAGTGTCTACAACCCGGGACTAGCGGGAAGACTGGGCAATGAGCAGTTCTTC.

With respect to this clonotype: A much larger clone is a single base away; this may be a read error. The CDR3 spells CDSSPYSNQPQHF. The CDR3 DNA reads as TGTGACAGCAGTCCTTATAGCAATCAGCCCCAGCATTTT. This sequence joins TRBV6-2 or TRBV6-3 and TRBJ1-5; unclear D gene. CDR3 length: 13 residues. Germline CDR1 MNHEY, CDR2 SVGEGT.

CDR3 DNA: TGTGCCAGCTCACCTCGACAGGGTCAGAATTCACCCCTCCACTTT. Encoded protein: CASSPRQGQNSPLHF. The chain links TRBV18 to TRBJ1-6, with TRBD1 identical over 7 bases. Germline V CDR1 and CDR2: KGHSH, LQKENI. The CDR3 covers 15 residues. Unmatched junction bases numbered 6, after V lost 3 bases and J lost 7 bases.

The chain employs TRBV5-1 and TRBJ2-1; D unclear. Between the trimmed V and J ends, which lost 0 bases and 11 bases, there was a span of 9 bases. This CDR3 has 12 amino acids. CDR1 and CDR2 from the germline V gene are SGHRS and YFSETQ. The DNA of the CDR3 is TGCGCCAGCAGCTTGGGAACCGTAAAGCAGTTCTTC. Translating it yields CASSLGTVKQFF.

The CDR3 DNA follows: TGTGCCAGCAGAGCAGAGGGGGGCACGCAGTATTTT. Translated: CASRAEGGTQYF. The J gene is TRBJ2-3, the V gene TRBV5-4; the D call may be TRBD1 or TRBD2 (6 bases each). Germline values: CDR1 SGHNT, CDR2 YYREEE (reference sequence). V shed 5 bases and J shed 9 bases, with 13 bases lying between them. This CDR3 has 12 amino acids.

The V and J genes are TRBV7-2 and TRBJ2-1, with D perhaps TRBD2 (7 bases). V lost 6 bases and J 3 bases, leaving 18 bases between the germline ends. Germline assignment: CDR1 SGHTA and CDR2 FQGNSA. The CDR3 runs to 16 residues. Written as DNA, the CDR3 is TGTGCCAGCAGGGGGGGGGGCTCGGCGGGCTACAATGAGCAGTTCTTC. Residues: CASRGGGSAGYNEQFF.

This clonotype occurred a few times. This chain connects TRBV2 to TRBJ1-3; D possibly corresponds to TRBD1 (5 bases). Between the trimmed V and J ends, which lost 6 bases and 2 bases, there was a span of 17 bases. Germline V CDR1 and CDR2: SNHLY, FYNNEI. The length of the CDR3 is 16 residues. CDR3 DNA: TGTGCCAGCAGCTTGACAGCAACAGTCCCTGGAAACACCATATATTTT. Its protein product is CASSLTATVPGNTIYF.

At least ten counts were recorded for this clonotype. This chain links TRBV7-7 with TRBJ2-5, with D hard to call. The CDR3 runs 15 residues. Germline values: CDR1 SSHAT, CDR2 FNYEAQ (reference sequence). The V end was cut by 5 bases, the J end by 1 base, with 14 bases between. CDR3 residues: CASSPMGSTQETQYF. CDR3 sequence (DNA): TGTGCCAGCAGCCCAATGGGATCCACCCAAGAGACCCAGTACTTC. The whole variable domain, filled in from reference TRBV7-7 and TRBJ2-5, reads GAGVSQSPRYKVTKRGQDVTLRCDPISSHATLYWYQQALGQGPEFLTYFNYEAQPDKSGLPSDRFSAERPEGSISTLTIQRTEQRDSAMYRCASSPMGSTQETQYFGPGTRLLVL.

The J gene is TRBJ2-4, the V gene TRBV5-6; D perhaps matches TRBD2 (5 bases). Germline values: CDR1 SGHDT, CDR2 YYEEEE. V lost 6 bases and J 0 bases, leaving 13 bases between the germline ends. CDR3 length equals 15 residues. The CDR3: CASKPGDLAKNIQYF. CDR3 DNA sequence: TGTGCCAGCAAACCCGGGGATTTAGCCAAAAACATTCAGTACTTC.

The chain uses TRBV30 and TRBJ1-1, with D possibly being TRBD1 (5 bases). Germline lookup yields CDR1 GTSNPN and CDR2 SVGIG (reference sequence). This CDR3 is built from 14 residues. The V and J ends lost 1 base and 7 bases respectively, with 16 bases between them. The CDR3 nucleotides read TGTGCCTGGAGTGGCCCGGAGGGACGACATGAAGCTTTCTTT. Residues: CAWSGPEGRHEAFF.

In this sample, this clonotype turned up a few times. This sequence joins TRBV12-3 or TRBV12-4 and TRBJ2-3; 8 bases match TRBD2. The CDR3 contains 14 residues. V lost 8 bases to trimming and J lost 2 bases; unmatched junction nucleotides: 6. The CDR3 nucleotides read TGTGCCAGCTCGGGACTAGGGGCCACAGATACGCAGTATTTT. Translated: CASSGLGATDTQYF.

This clonotype was counted between two and nine times. V is TRBV18 and J is TRBJ2-2; D remains unclear. CDR1 and CDR2 from the germline V gene are KGHSH and LQKENI. Trimming took off 5 bases at V and 4 bases at J, with 11 bases between the two ends. CDR3 size: 14 residues. Written as DNA, the CDR3 is TGTGCCAGCTCATCCCTGGAAGGCACCGGGGAGCTGTTTTTT. The encoded protein is CASSSLEGTGELFF.

CDR3 DNA sequence: TGTGCCAGCAGTGGGGGACTAGTCGAATTCACAGATACGCAGTATTTT. Residues: CASSGGLVEFTDTQYF. This rearrangement joins TRBV2 to TRBJ2-3, with 8 nucleotides matching TRBD2. This CDR3 is 16 amino acids long. The germline CDR1 and CDR2 sequences are SNHLY and FYNNEI. V was clipped by 4 bases and J by 2 bases; unmatched bases: 8.

This clonotype came up a few times. This sequence joins TRBV7-2 and TRBJ2-7; 7 nucleotides align to TRBD2. The CDR3 contains 14 residues. V lost 5 bases, J lost 3 bases, and 7 bases stayed unmatched. Germline values: CDR1 SGHTA, CDR2 FQGNSA. The CDR3 nucleotides read TGTGCCAGCAGCCCAAGCGGGAATGGCTACGAGCAGTACTTC. This gives the protein CASSPSGNGYEQYF. The entire variable domain, with the rest obtained from reference TRBV7-2 and TRBJ2-7, is as follows: GAGVSQSPSNKVTEKGKDVELRCDPISGHTALYWYRQSLGQGLEFLIYFQGNSAPDKSGLPSDRFSAERTGGSVSTLTIQRTQQEDSAVYLCASSPSGNGYEQYFGPGTRLTVT.

This clonotype was detected only a few times. This chain joins TRBV24-1 and TRBJ2-3, with 8 bases matching TRBD1. CDR3 length equals 12 residues. V lost 9 bases and J lost 9; bases outside the gene matches: 7. Germline CDR1 is KGHDR and CDR2 is SFDVKD. The CDR3 here is CATSGNRGTQYF. As DNA, the CDR3 is TGTGCCACCTCCGGTAACAGGGGGACGCAGTATTTT.

The chain couples TRBV4-3 to TRBJ1-3; D not resolved. Deletions cut 3 bases from V and 0 bases from J, with 12 bases between. CDR1 is LGHNA, CDR2 YSLEER, per germline. The CDR3 length is 16 residues. DNA for the CDR3: TGCGCCAGCAGCCACCTGTCTGGGGACTCTGGAAACACCATATATTTT. Its translation is CASSHLSGDSGNTIYF.

This clonotype has a handful of counts. The V and J genes are TRBV28 and TRBJ1-2; D not resolved. The CDR3 covers 12 residues. The ends were cut back, 10 bases at V and 4 bases at J, with 13 bases in the middle. Germline values: CDR1 MDHEN, CDR2 SYDVKM. CDR3 in DNA: TGTGCCACTACTCGCCAAGCCTATGGCTACACCTTC. Protein: CATTRQAYGYTF.

This clonotype was observed at least ten times. This sequence joins TRBV20-1 and TRBJ2-5; a possible D gene is TRBD2 (5 bases). V lost 7 bases, J lost 5 bases, and 26 bases lay in between. The V gene's germline CDR1 is DFQATT and CDR2 SNEGSKA (reference sequence). The CDR3 runs to 16 residues. CDR3 DNA: TGCAGTGTCCCCCGAGCGGTAGGGTGGATGATGGAGACCCAGTACTTC. Protein sequence: CSVPRAVGWMMETQYF.

The sample holds a few counts of this clonotype. The chain uses TRBV12-3 or TRBV12-4 and TRBJ2-3; unclear D gene. Deletions cut 2 bases from V and 0 bases from J, with 6 bases between. The CDR3 contains 14 residues. The CDR3 DNA is TGTGCCAGCAGTTTAAAGGGTAGCACAGATACGCAGTATTTT. This translates into CASSLKGSTDTQYF.

The chain couples TRBV9 to TRBJ2-5; 10 bases fit TRBD2. V dropped 3 bases and J dropped 5; count of bases not matched to a gene: 13. CDR3 length: 17 amino acids. The germline V gene encodes CDR1 SGDLS and CDR2 YYNGEE. This CDR3 reads CASSDPSGSVYMETQYF. The CDR3, as DNA: TGTGCCAGCAGCGACCCTAGCGGGAGTGTTTATATGGAGACCCAGTACTTC.

This chain joins TRBV15 and TRBJ2-2; no definite D call. The CDR3 is 14 amino acids. Per germline, CDR1 LNHNV and CDR2 YYDKDF (reference sequence). The V gene lost 0 bases and the J gene lost 0 bases, with 2 bases spanning the gap. The CDR3 protein is CATSRDANTGELFF. Here the CDR3 DNA reads TGTGCCACCAGCAGAGATGCGAACACCGGGGAGCTGTTTTTT.

This clonotype occurred a few times. The chain's CDR3 is CASGLVRDPEGGQPQHF. The CDR3 DNA sequence: TGTGCTAGTGGTTTGGTACGGGACCCCGAGGGCGGTCAGCCCCAGCATTTT. J is TRBJ1-5 and V is TRBV12-5; maybe TRBD1 (5 bases). The V end was cut by 0 bases, the J end by 6 bases, with 18 bases between. The germline gives CDR1 LGHNT, CDR2 FRNRAP. The CDR3 totals 17 residues.

The rearrangement links TRBV18 to TRBJ2-1, with 7 bases fitting TRBD2. The length of the CDR3 is 18 residues. CDR1 and CDR2 from the germline V gene are KGHSH and LQKENI. With 3 bases clipped from V and 6 bases from J, the junction kept 17 bases outside the gene matches. CDR3 sequence: CASSPQSEPQRGINEQFF. CDR3 nucleotide sequence: TGTGCCAGCTCACCCCAGAGTGAACCACAGCGGGGTATCAATGAGCAGTTCTTC.